This T cell receptor beta chain stems from a study of blood T cell repertoires in COVID-19. Overall study: Samples came from the United States, Italy and Spain, spanning acute and convalescent COVID-19. Sources were T cells, B-cell-depleted T cells, or PBMCs; the material itself was cDNA or gDNA.

Method: immunoSEQ multiplex PCR; TCRdb's copy keeps in-frame clones and lacks some. In the table there are approximately 75,000 clones, around 84% of which are singletons. Trimming cost V 9 bases and J 4 bases; bases outside gene matches: 11. CDR1 is MNHEY and CDR2 is SMNVEV in the germline V gene (reference sequence). This CDR3 is 15 amino acids long. Sequencing input: peripheral blood. The chain couples TRBV27 to TRBJ2-4; TRBD2 matches 8 bases. The origin of this receptor is a woman between 50 and 59 years old with acute or convalescent COVID-19. The CDR3 here is CASRVAGPGKNIQYF. DNA for the CDR3: TGTGCCAGTCGCGTAGCGGGACCCGGAAAAAACATTCAGTACTTC.